This T cell receptor beta chain was observed in a study of T cell responses to AZD1222 COVID-19 vaccine. To note about this clone: The antigen is undetermined.

Germline CDR1 is SGHTA and CDR2 is FQGNSA. This CDR3 contains 15 residues. The V gene lost 1 base and the J gene lost 0 bases, with 9 bases spanning the gap. General study findings and limits: The repertoires were collected only after the peak T cell response. As reported, nearly half of all spike-specific TCRs target variant regions that are unmutated. Only a handful of individuals given AZD1222 were seropositive at baseline.

Sequenced by immunoSEQ multiplex PCR; TCRdb stores in-frame clones only, minus some. The data contain some 110,000 clones, about 82% of them singletons. Combined were second doses at about 4 or about 12 weeks. Sequencing used peripheral blood, obtained 28 days after the second AZD1222 dose. This receptor was taken from an adult who received the AZD1222 COVID-19 vaccine. The chain links TRBV7-2 to TRBJ1-1; D ambiguous. CDR3 DNA: TGTGCCAGCAGCTTAGTGAGTGGTGTGAACACTGAAGCTTTCTTT. It specifies CASSLVSGVNTEAFF.